The entry below gives a single T cell receptor beta chain sequence along with its context. Its antigen remains unidentified. This record belongs to a study of beta chain features in type 1 diabetes. Across the study: The patient and healthy donor groups were comparable for age, gender and cell yields. Study-wide findings and caveats: Shorter TCRB CDR3s, moderately but significantly so, marked every one of the four CD4+ subsets in Type 1 diabetes patients. The VDJ junctions of type 1 diabetes patients carried fewer insertions and more deletions.

As every portion of the isolated RNA was reverse transcribed, the sequencing read expressed TCRB transcripts. Method: immunoSEQ multiplex PCR; TCRdb's copy keeps in-frame clones and lacks some. The repertoire holds hundreds of thousands of clones, with 13% as singletons. This CDR3 has 15 amino acids. With V trimmed by 0 bases and J by 7 bases, 12 bases remained unmatched. Germline V CDR1 and CDR2: GTSNPN, SVGIG (reference sequence). The sequence came from a man aged 18 to 30 with type 1 diabetes. Sequenced material: naive CD4+ T cells from blood. The gene calls are TRBV30 and TRBJ2-7; 7 bases align to TRBD1. The CDR3 loop reads CAWSVPGYRGSEQYF. CDR3 nucleotides: TGTGCCTGGAGTGTGCCAGGCTACAGGGGAAGTGAGCAGTACTTC.